This note documents a single T cell receptor (beta chain) sequence. This record comes from a study of T cell responses to AZD1222 COVID-19 vaccine. The table came from immunoSEQ multiplex PCR; TCRdb's copy has only in-frame clones and leaves some out. The sample consists of some 120,000 clones, approximately 88% of them appearing once. The length of the CDR3 is 13 residues. V lost 4 bases and J 5 bases, leaving 9 bases between the germline ends. Germline CDR1 SGHNT, CDR2 YENEEA. The genes are TRBV11-3 and TRBJ2-1; the D gene could be TRBD1 or TRBD2 (5 bases each). The TCR was taken from an adult in good health. Source: peripheral blood, taken on day 0 of AZD1222 vaccination. CDR3 loop: CASSWGRHNEQFF. Written as DNA, the CDR3 is TGTGCCAGCAGCTGGGGACGACACAATGAGCAGTTCTTC.